Following are 12 T cell receptor beta chains from one sample sequenced in a study of regulatory T cells in long-lasting Graves disease. The TCR beta library used iRepertoire HTBI primers with Arm-PCR amplification of CDR3. MiXCR was run by TCRdb on the multiplex PCR reads, yielding one entry per CDR3 protein. The sample has roughly 610,000 distinct CDR3 sequences, around 16% seen once. Noted time point: newly diagnosed GD, antithyroid drugs for less than 3 months. From RNA extracted from PBMCs, the TCR library was made. Another study also made use of these data, one on T cells in Graves' hyperthyroidism and ophthalmopathy.

The specimen was peripheral blood mononuclear cells (PBMCs), collected at new diagnosis, from a patient treated with antithyroid drugs. These receptors were taken from a man aged 18 to 35 with Graves disease.

V gene TRBV12-3 or TRBV12-4 combines with J gene TRBJ1-6, with TRBD1 matching 8 bases. V dropped 10 bases and J dropped 11; count of bases not matched to a gene: 10. CDR3 length: 13 amino acids. The CDR3 loop reads CATSQGGSTPLHF. The CDR3 coding sequence is TGTGCCACCTCACAGGGGGGATCAACACCCCTCCACTTT.

The chain recombines TRBV4-1 with TRBJ2-7; TRBD1 aligns across 9 bases. This CDR3 spans 15 amino acids. Looked up from germline, CDR1 is MGHRA and CDR2 is YSYEKL. With V trimmed by 1 base and J by 5 bases, 6 bases remained unmatched. CDR3 nucleotide sequence: TGCGCCAGCAGCCAAGGGACAGGGGTAATCGACGAGCAGTACTTC. Its protein is CASSQGTGVIDEQYF.

CDR3 loop: CASIARLPSQTGVGPQHF. DNA of the CDR3: TGTGCCAGTATCGCCCGCCTACCCTCACAAACAGGGGTGGGGCCCCAGCATTTT. The V call is TRBV19, the J call TRBJ1-5; TRBD1 agrees at 7 bases. The CDR3 contains 18 residues. J gave up 9 bases and V 7 bases, and 24 bases lay outside the gene matches. Germline V gene data show CDR1 as LNHDA and CDR2 as SQIVND (reference sequence). The whole variable domain, remainder taken from reference TRBV19 and TRBJ1-5, is DGGITQSPKYLFRKEGQNVTLSCEQNLNHDAMYWYRQDPGQGLRLIYYSQIVNDFQKGDIAEGYSVSREKKESFPLTVTSAQKNPTAFYLCASIARLPSQTGVGPQHFGDGTRLSIL.

The CDR3 DNA is TGTGCCAGCAGCTTAGTTTCGGACGGAACCCTCCAAGAGACCCAGTACTTC. It is translated as CASSLVSDGTLQETQYF. The chain links TRBV7-8 to TRBJ2-5, with no clear D. CDR1 and CDR2 (germline): SGHVS, FQNEAQ. Deletions cut 1 base from V and 1 base from J, with 16 bases between. CDR3 length: 17 amino acids.

About this clonotype: The junction does not match germline at one end; this may be a read error. This chain joins TRBV6-9 and TRBJ2-1; TRBD2 aligns across 11 bases. Germline V gene lookup returns CDR1 MNHGY and CDR2 SVAAGI. The CDR3 is made up of 16 amino acids. CDR3 coding DNA: TGTGCCGGCAGTTACGAACTAGCGGGAGCCCACAATGAGCAGTTCTTC. Protein sequence: CAGSYELAGAHNEQFF.

The chain links TRBV24-1 to TRBJ2-5; no reliable D call. The V end was cut by 3 bases, the J end by 6 bases, with 7 bases between. CDR3 size: 12 residues. CDR1 KGHDR and CDR2 SFDVKD come from the germline V gene. The CDR3 sequence: CATSDPLKTQYF. The DNA of the CDR3 is TGTGCCACCAGTGATCCGCTCAAGACCCAGTACTTC.

This chain links TRBV24-1 with TRBJ1-2; maybe TRBD1 (5 bases). CDR1 is KGHDR and CDR2 is SFDVKD in the germline V gene. V dropped 0 bases and J dropped 8 bases, with 9 bases sitting between them. The CDR3 loop spans 13 amino acids. The CDR3 bases are TGTGCCACCAGTGATTTGTCAGGGCAAGGCTACACCTTC. Its translation: CATSDLSGQGYTF.

The chain employs TRBV5-1 and TRBJ1-6; 9 bases are shared with TRBD1. The germline V gene encodes CDR1 SGHRS and CDR2 YFSETQ. V gave up 5 bases and J gave up 7 bases; unmatched junction bases: 4. The CDR3 contains 14 residues. For the CDR3, the DNA is TGCGCCAGCAGGGGACAGGGTAGGAATTCACCCCTCCACTTT. This gives the protein CASRGQGRNSPLHF.

Many counts were recorded for this clonotype. The chain recombines TRBV3-1 with TRBJ2-3, with D perhaps matching TRBD1 or TRBD2 (6 bases each). Germline assignment: CDR1 LGHDT and CDR2 YNNKEL (reference sequence). The CDR3 loop spans 16 amino acids. Trimming shortened V by 4 bases and J by 6 bases, and 20 bases separated the two germline ends. The chain's CDR3 is CASSLRRSRRGDTQYF. As DNA, the CDR3 is TGTGCCAGCAGCCTTAGAAGATCGCGGAGGGGGGATACGCAGTATTTT.

This clonotype has just a few counts. The chain carries TRBV24-1 and TRBJ1-1, with 8 bases fitting TRBD1. This CDR3 is 16 amino acids long. Germline V gene sequence: CDR1 KGHDR, CDR2 SFDVKD. J gave up 3 bases and V 5 bases, and 10 bases lay outside the gene matches. The CDR3 spells CATSASSNRGDTEAFF. The CDR3 DNA reads as TGTGCCACCAGTGCTAGCTCGAACAGGGGGGACACTGAAGCTTTCTTT.

This clonotype was picked up many times. The chain links TRBV15 to TRBJ1-4, with D uncertain. The CDR3 runs to 14 residues. Germline CDR1 reads LNHNV; CDR2 reads YYDKDF (reference sequence). The ends were cut back, 3 bases at V and 8 bases at J, with 13 bases in the middle. CDR3 nucleotides: TGTGCCACCAGCAGGGACGCCTCCCGGGAAAAACTGTTTTTT. As protein: CATSRDASREKLFF. Based on the CDR3 plus reference TRBV15 and TRBJ1-4, the full variable domain is DAMVIQNPRYQVTQFGKPVTLSCSQTLNHNVMYWYQQKSSQAPKLLFHYYDKDFNNEADTPDNFQSRRPNTSFCFLDIRSPGLGDTAMYLCATSRDASREKLFFGSGTQLSVL.

This clonotype was detected many times. The chain is built from TRBV7-9 and TRBJ2-7; D is unresolved. Germline V CDR1 and CDR2: SEHNR, FQNEAQ (reference sequence). The CDR3 contains 12 residues. Trimming cost V 5 bases and J 6 bases, with 11 bases left between them. The CDR3 DNA follows: TGTGCCAGCAGCCGGGCTTCGCGCGAGCAGTACTTC. Its translation is CASSRASREQYF.